This T cell receptor (beta chain) was sequenced in a study of blood T cell repertoires in COVID-19. Worth noting for this clone: The same CDR3 also results from other DNA sequences found in this sample.

Per the study methods: The assay estimated nucleated cells by amplifying reference gene primers. The data were produced by immunoSEQ multiplex PCR, yet TCRdb's version contains in-frame clones alone and is incomplete. That table is the source of V, J and clone size, and D and trimming were worked out from the DNA. The table includes some 320,000 clones, 70% to 90% detected once. V lost 3 bases and J 11 bases, leaving 7 bases between the germline ends. Germline loops: CDR1 SQVTM, CDR2 ANQGSEA. The CDR3 contains 9 residues. The chain is built from TRBV29-1 and TRBJ1-1, with a tentative D call TRBD1 (5 bases). The sequence came from a woman between 45 and 60 years old who had recovered from COVID-19. Specimen: peripheral blood. As DNA, the CDR3 is TGCAGCGTTGAGGAGGGGGCTTTCTTT. Encoded protein: CSVEEGAFF.